This is a list of T cell receptor beta chains from one sample in a study of T cell changes during pregnancy in multiple sclerosis. Measured with immunoSEQ multiplex PCR; TCRdb has only the in-frame clones, and not every one. The table lists roughly 84,000 clones, around 93% of them singletons. Specimen: peripheral blood, collected in the third trimester of pregnancy. The source is a female donor in good health, enrolled as a control in a pregnancy study. CDR3s include the opening cysteine and the closing phenylalanine or tryptophan. Each record gives: J gene, clone size, D gene, V gene, CDR3 DNA, CDR3 protein. A D gene is named only where the DNA matches it firmly. The size field is filled for only some rows; it gives once, few, many or a size class.

j_call: TRBJ2-5
clone_size: .
d_call: .
v_call: TRBV2
cdr3_nt: TGTGCCAGCACAATAGAAAGGGGAGAGACCCAGTACTTC
cdr3_aa: CASTIERGETQYF

j_call: TRBJ2-7
clone_size: .
d_call: .
v_call: TRBV2
cdr3_nt: TGTGCCAGCGAGAAGGACAGCTCCTACGAGCAGTACTTC
cdr3_aa: CASEKDSSYEQYF

j_call: TRBJ2-3
clone_size: once
d_call: .
v_call: TRBV2
cdr3_nt: TGTGCCAGCATTTTCACCGAGGGTAGCACAGATACGCAGTATTTT
cdr3_aa: CASIFTEGSTDTQYF

j_call: TRBJ2-7
clone_size: .
d_call: TRBD1
v_call: TRBV6-1
cdr3_nt: TGTGCCAGCGCCGGGACAGGCTTTGCCTACGAGCAGTACTTC
cdr3_aa: CASAGTGFAYEQYF

j_call: TRBJ1-1
clone_size: .
d_call: TRBD1
v_call: TRBV4-1
cdr3_nt: TGCGCCAGCAGCCAAGCACCACAGGGGATAGGGACTGAAGCTTTCTTT
cdr3_aa: CASSQAPQGIGTEAFF

j_call: TRBJ2-2
clone_size: .
d_call: TRBD2
v_call: TRBV4-2
cdr3_nt: TGTGCCAGCAGCCAAGATCTCGTAAACGTGGGGGGGAGTGGCCGCACCGGGGAGCTGTTTTTT
cdr3_aa: CASSQDLVNVGGSGRTGELFF

j_call: TRBJ2-6
clone_size: few
d_call: .
v_call: TRBV6-5
cdr3_nt: TGTGCCAGCAGTTTCCAAGCTTCGAGGGGGGCCAACGTCCTGACTTTC
cdr3_aa: CASSFQASRGANVLTF

j_call: TRBJ2-7
clone_size: .
d_call: TRBD1
v_call: TRBV2
cdr3_nt: TGTGCCACTGGACAGGGAAACGAGCAGTACTTC
cdr3_aa: CATGQGNEQYF

j_call: TRBJ1-1
clone_size: .
d_call: TRBD1
v_call: TRBV5-5
cdr3_nt: TGTGCCAGCAGCTTGCGACAGGGGTACACTGAAGCTTTCTTT
cdr3_aa: CASSLRQGYTEAFF

j_call: TRBJ2-2
clone_size: .
d_call: TRBD1
v_call: TRBV5-4
cdr3_nt: TGTGCCAGCAGCGTCGGGACAGGGGAACGGGGGGAGCTGTTTTTT
cdr3_aa: CASSVGTGERGELFF

j_call: TRBJ1-2
clone_size: once
d_call: .
v_call: TRBV6-1
cdr3_nt: TGTGCCAGCAGTGGAGCGCATCCAGGGTCGTATGGCTACACCTTC
cdr3_aa: CASSGAHPGSYGYTF

j_call: TRBJ2-1
clone_size: .
d_call: TRBD2
v_call: TRBV9
cdr3_nt: TGTGCCAGCAGCCCGAGCGGGAGTGGTGAGCAGTTCTTC
cdr3_aa: CASSPSGSGEQFF

j_call: TRBJ1-1
clone_size: .
d_call: TRBD1
v_call: TRBV7-2
cdr3_nt: TGTGCCAGCAGCGCTCAGACAGGGGAAGCTTTCTTT
cdr3_aa: CASSAQTGEAFF

j_call: TRBJ2-1
clone_size: .
d_call: .
v_call: TRBV7-6
cdr3_nt: TGTGCCAGCAGCTTAGTAGAGAGGACACCTAACAATGAGCAGTTCTTC
cdr3_aa: CASSLVERTPNNEQFF

j_call: TRBJ1-2
clone_size: .
d_call: .
v_call: TRBV7-6
cdr3_nt: TGTGCCAGCAGCTTAGAAACGACTCCTCTTCCGGACTATGGCTACACCTTC
cdr3_aa: CASSLETTPLPDYGYTF